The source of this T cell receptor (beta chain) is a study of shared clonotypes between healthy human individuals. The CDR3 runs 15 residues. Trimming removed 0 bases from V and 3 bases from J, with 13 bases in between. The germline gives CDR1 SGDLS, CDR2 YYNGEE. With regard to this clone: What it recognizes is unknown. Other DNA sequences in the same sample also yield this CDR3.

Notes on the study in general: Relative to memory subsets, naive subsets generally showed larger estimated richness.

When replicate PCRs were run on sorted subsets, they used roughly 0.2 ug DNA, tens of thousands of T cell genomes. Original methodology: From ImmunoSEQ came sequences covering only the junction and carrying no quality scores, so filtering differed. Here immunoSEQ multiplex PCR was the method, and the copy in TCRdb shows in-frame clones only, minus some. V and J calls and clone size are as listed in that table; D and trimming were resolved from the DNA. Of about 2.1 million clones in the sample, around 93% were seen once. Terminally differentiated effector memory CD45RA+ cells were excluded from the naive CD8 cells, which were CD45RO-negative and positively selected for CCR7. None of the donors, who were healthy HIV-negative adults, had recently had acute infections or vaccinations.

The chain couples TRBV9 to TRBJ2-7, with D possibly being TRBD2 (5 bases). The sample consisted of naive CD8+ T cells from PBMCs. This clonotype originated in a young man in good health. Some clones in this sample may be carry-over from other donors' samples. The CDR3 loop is CASSVAAGVSYEQYF. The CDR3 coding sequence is TGTGCCAGCAGCGTAGCTGCCGGGGTGAGCTACGAGCAGTACTTC.